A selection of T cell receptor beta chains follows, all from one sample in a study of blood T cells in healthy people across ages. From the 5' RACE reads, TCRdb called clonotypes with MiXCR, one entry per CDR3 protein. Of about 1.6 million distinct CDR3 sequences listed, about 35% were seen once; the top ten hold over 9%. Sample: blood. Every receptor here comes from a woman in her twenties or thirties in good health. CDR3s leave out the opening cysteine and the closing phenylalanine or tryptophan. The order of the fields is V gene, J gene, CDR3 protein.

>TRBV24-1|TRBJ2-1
ATSRAGGVEQF
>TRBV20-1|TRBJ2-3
SARDRRRGSADTQY
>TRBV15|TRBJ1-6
ATSRGGGVRNSPLH
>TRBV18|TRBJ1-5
ASSPAGRGQPQH
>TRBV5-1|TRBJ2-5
ASSWGTSGEETQY
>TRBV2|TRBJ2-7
ASRGDSLLGEQY
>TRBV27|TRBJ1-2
ASSRKMAYGYT
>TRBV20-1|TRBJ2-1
SAQLGAGGANEQF
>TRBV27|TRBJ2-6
ASSPRTGALSGANVLT
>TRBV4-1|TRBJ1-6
ASSQDRDRGGSPLH
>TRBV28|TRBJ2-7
ASSPSAGTGSYEQY
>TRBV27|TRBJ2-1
ASSLLGAYNEQF
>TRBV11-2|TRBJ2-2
ASSLRRSMNTGELF
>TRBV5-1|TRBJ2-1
ASSKGQASYNEQF
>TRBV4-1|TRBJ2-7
ASSQIPEEAQY
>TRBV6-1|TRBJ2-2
ASRQGRLTPNGGELF
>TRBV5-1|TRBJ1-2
ASSLLSGASDYT
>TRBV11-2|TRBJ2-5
ASSFPDLETQY
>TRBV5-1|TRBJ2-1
ANLPRGRQDEQF
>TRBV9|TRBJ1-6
ASSEQGLGSPLH
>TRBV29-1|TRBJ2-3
SVEGQSTDTQY
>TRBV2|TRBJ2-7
ASTQDSYEQY
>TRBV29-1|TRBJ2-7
SVVGRDARYEQY
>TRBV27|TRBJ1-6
ASHDRVSPLH
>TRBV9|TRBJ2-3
ASSVADIDADTQY
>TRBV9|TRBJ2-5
ASSVTGAVETQY
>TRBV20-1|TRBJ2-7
SARDRYGSDEQY
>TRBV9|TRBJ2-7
ASSVELAGTSSYEQY
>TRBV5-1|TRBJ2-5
ASFSGTGQETQY
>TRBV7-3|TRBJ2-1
ASSPDRRLPYNEQF
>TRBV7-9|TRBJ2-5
ASSLPNFQETQY
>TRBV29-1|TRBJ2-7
SGGTTSYEQY
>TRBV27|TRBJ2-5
ASRPSGLRGETQY
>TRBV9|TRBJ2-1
ASSVYGLGGYEQF
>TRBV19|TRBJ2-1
ASSMDRGTDEQF
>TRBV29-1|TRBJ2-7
SAGTSGGPEQY
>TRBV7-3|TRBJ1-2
ASSPGVRTNYGYT
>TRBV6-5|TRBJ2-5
ASSHSGGRKETQY
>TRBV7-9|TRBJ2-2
ASRPPGTGDVVAGELF
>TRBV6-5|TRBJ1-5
ASSKQGRHQPQH
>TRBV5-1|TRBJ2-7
ASSLAVGVNEQY
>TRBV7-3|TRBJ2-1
ASSLMVSGGYNEQF
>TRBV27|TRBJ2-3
ASRSPHGGGTDTQY
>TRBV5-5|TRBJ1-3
ASSLEFGEWNTIY